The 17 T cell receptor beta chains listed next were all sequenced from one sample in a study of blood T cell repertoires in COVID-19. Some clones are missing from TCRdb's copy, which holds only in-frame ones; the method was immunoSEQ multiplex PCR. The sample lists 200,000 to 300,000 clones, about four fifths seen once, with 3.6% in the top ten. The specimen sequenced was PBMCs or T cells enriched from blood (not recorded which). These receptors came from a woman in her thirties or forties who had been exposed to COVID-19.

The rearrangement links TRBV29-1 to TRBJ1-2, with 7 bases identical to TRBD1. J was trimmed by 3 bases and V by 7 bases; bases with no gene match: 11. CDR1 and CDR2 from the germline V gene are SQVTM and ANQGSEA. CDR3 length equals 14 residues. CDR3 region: CSAEGVDRDYGYTF. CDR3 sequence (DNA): TGCAGCGCCGAGGGAGTAGACAGGGACTATGGCTACACCTTC. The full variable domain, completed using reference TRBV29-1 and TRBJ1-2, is SAVISQKPSRDICQRGTSLTIQCQVDSQVTMMFWYRQQPGQSLTLIATANQGSEATYESGFVIDKFPISRPNLTFSTLTVSNMSPEDSSIYLCSAEGVDRDYGYTFGSGTRLTVV.

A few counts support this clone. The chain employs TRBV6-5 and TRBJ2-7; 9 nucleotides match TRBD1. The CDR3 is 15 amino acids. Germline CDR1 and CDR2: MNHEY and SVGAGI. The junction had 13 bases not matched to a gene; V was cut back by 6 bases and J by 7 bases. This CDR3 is CASSKRGQGLGEQYF. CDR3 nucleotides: TGTGCCAGCAGCAAGCGGGGACAGGGTTTGGGGGAGCAGTACTTC.

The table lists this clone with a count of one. CDR3 protein: CASTWERRELFF. For the CDR3, the DNA is TGTGCCAGCACCTGGGAGAGGCGGGAGCTGTTTTTT. The chain is built from TRBV12-3 or TRBV12-4 and TRBJ2-2; D is possibly TRBD2 (5 bases). CDR3 length: 12 amino acids. Trimming removed 7 bases at V and 9 bases at J, with 12 bases between.

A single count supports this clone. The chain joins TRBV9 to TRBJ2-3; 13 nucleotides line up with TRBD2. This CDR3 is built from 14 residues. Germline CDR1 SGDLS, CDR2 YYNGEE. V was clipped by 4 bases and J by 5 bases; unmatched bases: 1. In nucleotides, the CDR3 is TGTGCCAGCAGCTGGACTAGCGGGGGAGATACGCAGTATTTT. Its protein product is CASSWTSGGDTQYF.

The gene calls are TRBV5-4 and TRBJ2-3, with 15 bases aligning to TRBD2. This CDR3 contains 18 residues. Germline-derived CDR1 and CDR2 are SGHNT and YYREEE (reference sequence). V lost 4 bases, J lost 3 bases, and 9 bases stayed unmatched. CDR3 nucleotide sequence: TGTGCCAGCAGCCTTGGACTAGCGGGGGGGCCTCGTACAGATACGCAGTATTTT. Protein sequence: CASSLGLAGGPRTDTQYF.

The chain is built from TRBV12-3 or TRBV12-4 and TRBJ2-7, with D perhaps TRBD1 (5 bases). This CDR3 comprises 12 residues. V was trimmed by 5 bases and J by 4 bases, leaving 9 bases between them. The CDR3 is CASSPQGYEQYF. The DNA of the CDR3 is TGTGCCAGCAGTCCCCAGGGTTACGAGCAGTACTTC.

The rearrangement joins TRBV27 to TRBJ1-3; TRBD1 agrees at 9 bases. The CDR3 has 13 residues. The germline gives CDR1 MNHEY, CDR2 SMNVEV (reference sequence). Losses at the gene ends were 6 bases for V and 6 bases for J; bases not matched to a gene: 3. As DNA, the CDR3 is TGTGCCAGCAGGGGGACAGGGCCAAACACCATATATTTT. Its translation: CASRGTGPNTIYF.

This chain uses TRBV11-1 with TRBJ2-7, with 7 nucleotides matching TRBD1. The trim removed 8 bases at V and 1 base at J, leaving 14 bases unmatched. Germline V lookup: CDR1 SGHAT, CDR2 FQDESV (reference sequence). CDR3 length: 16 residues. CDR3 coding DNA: TGTGCCAGCGGTGGGGCCTTAATGACAGGGTCCTACGAGCAGTACTTC. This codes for CASGGALMTGSYEQYF.

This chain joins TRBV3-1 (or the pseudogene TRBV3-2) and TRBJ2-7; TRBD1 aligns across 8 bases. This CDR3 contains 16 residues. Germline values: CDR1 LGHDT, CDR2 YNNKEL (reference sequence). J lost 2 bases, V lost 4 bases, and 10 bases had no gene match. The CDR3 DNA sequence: TGTGCCAGCAGCCCCACCGGGACAGGCCGACCCTACGAGCAGTACTTC. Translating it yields CASSPTGTGRPYEQYF.

CDR3 in amino acids: CAWRMDSSNTEAFF. The CDR3 nucleotides are TGTGCCTGGAGGATGGACAGCTCGAACACTGAAGCTTTCTTT. This sequence joins TRBV30 and TRBJ1-1; perhaps TRBD1 as D (6 bases). V was cut by 3 bases and J by 1 base, with 12 bases left in between. The CDR3 totals 14 residues. CDR1 and CDR2 (germline): GTSNPN, SVGIG (reference sequence).

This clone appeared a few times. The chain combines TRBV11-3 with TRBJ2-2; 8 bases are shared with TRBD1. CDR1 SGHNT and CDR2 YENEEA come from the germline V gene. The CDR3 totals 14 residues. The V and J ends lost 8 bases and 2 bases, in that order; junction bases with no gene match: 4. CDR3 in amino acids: CASEGQDNTGELFF. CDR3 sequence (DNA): TGTGCCAGCGAGGGACAGGATAACACCGGGGAGCTGTTTTTT.

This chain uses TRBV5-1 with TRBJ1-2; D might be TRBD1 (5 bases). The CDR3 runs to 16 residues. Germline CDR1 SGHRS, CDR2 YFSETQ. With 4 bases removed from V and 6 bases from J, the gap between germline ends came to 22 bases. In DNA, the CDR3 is TGCGCCAGCAGCGCGGGGGAAAGAGGGTTACCCCATGGCTACACCTTC. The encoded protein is CASSAGERGLPHGYTF.

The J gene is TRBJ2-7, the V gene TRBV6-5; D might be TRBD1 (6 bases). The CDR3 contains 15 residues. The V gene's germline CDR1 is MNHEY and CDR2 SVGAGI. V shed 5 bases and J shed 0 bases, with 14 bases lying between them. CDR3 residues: CASSPRQGSSYEQYF. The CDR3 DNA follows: TGTGCCAGCAGTCCCCGCCAGGGGAGCTCCTACGAGCAGTACTTC.

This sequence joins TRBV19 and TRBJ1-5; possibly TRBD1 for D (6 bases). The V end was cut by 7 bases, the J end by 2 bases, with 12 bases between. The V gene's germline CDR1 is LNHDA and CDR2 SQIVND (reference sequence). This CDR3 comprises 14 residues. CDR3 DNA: TGTGCCAGTAAACGAACAGGGCGCAATCAGCCCCAGCATTTT. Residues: CASKRTGRNQPQHF. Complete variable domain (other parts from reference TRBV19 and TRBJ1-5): DGGITQSPKYLFRKEGQNVTLSCEQNLNHDAMYWYRQDPGQGLRLIYYSQIVNDFQKGDIAEGYSVSREKKESFPLTVTSAQKNPTAFYLCASKRTGRNQPQHFGDGTRLSIL.

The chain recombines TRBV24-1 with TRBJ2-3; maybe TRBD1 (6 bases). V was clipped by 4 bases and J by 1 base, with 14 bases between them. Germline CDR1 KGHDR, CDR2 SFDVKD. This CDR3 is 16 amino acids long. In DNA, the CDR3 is TGTGCCACCAGTGACCAACAGGGTAGGGGCACAGATACGCAGTATTTT. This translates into CATSDQQGRGTDTQYF.

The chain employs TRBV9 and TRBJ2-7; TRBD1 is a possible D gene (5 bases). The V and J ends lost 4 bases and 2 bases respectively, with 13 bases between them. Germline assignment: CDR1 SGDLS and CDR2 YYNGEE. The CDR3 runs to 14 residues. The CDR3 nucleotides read TGTGCCAGCAGCCCTACGACACAGGCCTACGAGCAGTACTTC. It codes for CASSPTTQAYEQYF. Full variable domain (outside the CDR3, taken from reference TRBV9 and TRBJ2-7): DSGVTQTPKHLITATGQRVTLRCSPRSGDLSVYWYQQSLDQGLQFLIQYYNGEERAKGNILERFSAQQFPDLHSELNLSSLELGDSALYFCASSPTTQAYEQYFGPGTRLTVT.

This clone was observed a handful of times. The CDR3, as DNA: TGCAGCGTTCGAACCCTCGGAGGGTACGAGCAGTACTTC. Protein: CSVRTLGGYEQYF. The chain carries TRBV29-1 and TRBJ2-7; TRBD2 might be the D (6 bases). This CDR3 comprises 13 residues. Trimming removed 5 bases from V and 4 bases from J, with 15 bases in between. Per germline, CDR1 SQVTM and CDR2 ANQGSEA.